This TCR beta chain was profiled in a study of blood T cell repertoires in COVID-19. How the authors handled the data: Nucleated cell number was recorded as an estimate derived from reference gene primer amplification. Clones were read by immunoSEQ multiplex PCR, and TCRdb kept only the in-frame ones, dropping some. For V, J and clone size, that table is used; D and trimming come from the DNA. This table holds about 220,000 clones, 88% found once. The CDR3 length is 19 residues. The rearrangement links TRBV1 to TRBJ2-7; the D call of TRBD1 is as the table states it, not checked on the DNA. TRBV1 is a pseudogene. The source material was PBMCs or T cells enriched from blood (not recorded which). The clonotype comes from a woman in her thirties who had recovered from COVID-19. In DNA form, the CDR3 reads TGCACCAGCAGCCAAGTCCCCCCGACAGGGTGTAAAAGACCCTACGAGCAGTACTTC. It specifies CTSSQVPPTGCKRPYEQYF.